The 15 T cell receptor beta chains reported below all come from one sample, sequenced in a study of blood T cell repertoires in COVID-19. The table came from immunoSEQ multiplex PCR; TCRdb's copy has only in-frame clones and leaves some out. The sample has over 60,000 clones, around 90% seen once; the top ten hold about 6%. Specimen: peripheral blood. All receptors come from a human donor in a cohort sampled during active COVID-19.

This clone was seen more than once but under ten times. The chain combines TRBV5-6 with TRBJ1-2; 7 positions agree with TRBD1. The CDR3 has 14 amino acids. The V and J ends lost 2 bases and 7 bases, in that order; junction bases with no gene match: 8. Germline V gives CDR1 SGHDT, CDR2 YYEEEE. The CDR3 loop is CASSFRKGGSGYTF. The CDR3 DNA reads TGTGCCAGCAGCTTCCGTAAAGGGGGCAGTGGCTACACCTTC.

The rearrangement links TRBV27 to TRBJ2-1, with a possible D match to TRBD1 (6 bases). V gave up 3 bases and J gave up 6 bases, with 12 bases separating them. The CDR3 is made up of 14 amino acids. Looked up from germline, CDR1 is MNHEY and CDR2 is SMNVEV (reference sequence). This CDR3 reads CASSLLTGSNEQFF. Here the CDR3 DNA reads TGTGCCAGCAGTTTGCTTACAGGGAGCAATGAGCAGTTCTTC.

This rearrangement joins TRBV28 to TRBJ2-7, with D perhaps TRBD1 (6 bases). The CDR3 runs 15 residues. Per germline, CDR1 MDHEN and CDR2 SYDVKM. V was shortened by 3 bases and J by 1 base, with 13 bases between the two germline ends. The CDR3 is CASSLSSQGSYEQYF. Here the CDR3 DNA reads TGTGCCAGCAGTTTGTCCAGTCAGGGGTCCTACGAGCAGTACTTC.

This rearrangement joins TRBV28 to TRBJ1-6; D remains ambiguous. Germline V CDR1 and CDR2: MDHEN, SYDVKM. The V gene lost 4 bases and the J gene lost 3 bases, with 4 bases spanning the gap. The length of the CDR3 is 13 residues. CDR3 nucleotides: TGTGCCAGCAGTTCCGTCTATAATTCACCCCTCCACTTT. Translated: CASSSVYNSPLHF. Full variable domain (remainder filled in from reference TRBV28 and TRBJ1-6): DVKVTQSSRYLVKRTGEKVFLECVQDMDHENMFWYRQDPGLGLRLIYFSYDVKMKEKGDIPEGYSVSREKKERFSLILESASTNQTSMYLCASSSVYNSPLHFGNGTRLTVT.

V usage is TRBV18 and J usage is TRBJ1-2, with D hard to call. The CDR3 is 13 amino acids. The V and J ends lost 3 bases and 4 bases respectively, with 9 bases between them. Germline CDR1 and CDR2: KGHSH and LQKENI. CDR3 residues: CASSPQAGYGYTF. The CDR3 DNA reads TGTGCCAGCTCACCCCAAGCGGGCTATGGCTACACCTTC.

The chain uses TRBV18 and TRBJ2-1; D might be TRBD2 (7 bases). The CDR3 totals 16 residues. Trimming took off 3 bases at V and 6 bases at J, with 18 bases between the two ends. Per germline, CDR1 KGHSH and CDR2 LQKENI. The CDR3: CASSPSRTGGRNEQFF. DNA for the CDR3: TGTGCCAGCTCACCTAGCCGGACGGGGGGCCGCAATGAGCAGTTCTTC.

This rearrangement joins TRBV9 to TRBJ2-6, with D unclear. Germline V gene sequence: CDR1 SGDLS, CDR2 YYNGEE. The V and J ends lost 3 bases and 0 bases respectively, with 4 bases between them. The CDR3 covers 14 residues. The CDR3 DNA is TGTGCCAGCAGCGGCGGCTCTGGGGCCAACGTCCTGACTTTC. Amino acid sequence: CASSGGSGANVLTF.

The rearrangement uses TRBV9 and TRBJ2-3; 9 bases agree with TRBD2. CDR3 size: 15 residues. The V gene's germline CDR1 is SGDLS and CDR2 YYNGEE. V shed 3 bases and J 4 bases; nucleotides not matched to a gene: 6. The CDR3 protein is CASSALLAGADTQYF. DNA of the CDR3: TGTGCCAGCAGCGCCCTCTTAGCGGGGGCAGATACGCAGTATTTT.

Only a few counts were recorded for this clone. The rearrangement links TRBV7-9 to TRBJ2-3, with 10 bases fitting TRBD2. The CDR3 has 16 residues. Germline V gives CDR1 SEHNR, CDR2 FQNEAQ (reference sequence). V trimming: 1 base; J trimming: 1 base; junction bases outside the gene matches: 2. The CDR3 sequence is CASSLGLAGGTDTQYF. Written as DNA, the CDR3 is TGTGCCAGCAGCTTAGGACTAGCGGGCGGCACAGATACGCAGTATTTT. The variable domain in full, completed from reference TRBV7-9 and TRBJ2-3, reads DTGVSQNPRHKITKRGQNVTFRCDPISEHNRLYWYRQTLGQGPEFLTYFQNEAQLEKSRLLSDRFSAERPKGSFSTLEIQRTEQGDSAMYLCASSLGLAGGTDTQYFGPGTRLTVL.

The CDR3 bases are TGTGCCAGCAGCAAACAGAAGGCAGGGACAACCTACAATGAGCAGTTCTTC. As protein: CASSKQKAGTTYNEQFF. The gene calls are TRBV21-1 and TRBJ2-1; the DNA was not used to check the table's D call, TRBD1. TRBV21-1 constitutes a pseudogene. The CDR3 is made up of 17 amino acids.

The chain combines TRBV7-3 with TRBJ2-3; D might be TRBD2 (7 bases). The V end was cut by 1 base, the J end by 0 bases, with 11 bases between. The CDR3 is 16 amino acids. Germline V gene lookup returns CDR1 SGHTA and CDR2 FQGTGA. The DNA for the CDR3 is TGTGCCAGCAGCTTAAAAGAGGGGGGGAGCACAGATACGCAGTATTTT. Translated, it gives CASSLKEGGSTDTQYF.

The chain employs TRBV19 and TRBJ2-2, with TRBD2 matching over 12 bases. Trimming at V came to 4 bases and at J to 6 bases, leaving 9 bases not matched to a gene. Germline V gene sequence: CDR1 LNHDA, CDR2 SQIVND (reference sequence). The CDR3 has 17 amino acids. CDR3 sequence reads: CASSTTRTSGVAGELFF. The DNA for the CDR3 is TGTGCCAGTAGTACAACCCGGACTAGCGGGGTGGCCGGGGAGCTGTTTTTT. Full variable domain (remainder filled in from reference TRBV19 and TRBJ2-2): DGGITQSPKYLFRKEGQNVTLSCEQNLNHDAMYWYRQDPGQGLRLIYYSQIVNDFQKGDIAEGYSVSREKKESFPLTVTSAQKNPTAFYLCASSTTRTSGVAGELFFGEGSRLTVL.

This clone appeared a single time. Written as DNA, the CDR3 is TGTGCCAGCAGTGAAGAGGGGAGGGAAAAACTGTTTTTT. Translating gives CASSEEGREKLFF. V gene TRBV6-1 combines with J gene TRBJ1-4; weak D call: TRBD1 (5 bases). The germline gives CDR1 MNHNS, CDR2 SASEGT. This CDR3 has 13 residues. Deletions cut 1 base from V and 8 bases from J, with 8 bases between.

The chain recombines TRBV29-1 with TRBJ1-2; TRBD1 might be the D (5 bases). The V end was cut by 6 bases, the J end by 2 bases, with 13 bases between. The CDR3 is 13 amino acids. Germline assignment: CDR1 SQVTM and CDR2 ANQGSEA. The CDR3 protein is CSVAVTVNYGYTF. The CDR3 DNA follows: TGCAGCGTGGCGGTGACAGTCAACTATGGCTACACCTTC.

As for this clone: Other DNA sequences in the sample encode the same CDR3. V gene TRBV3-1 (or the pseudogene TRBV3-2) combines with J gene TRBJ1-3; tentative D call: TRBD1 (6 bases). The CDR3 has 15 residues. Germline V gene data show CDR1 as LGHDT and CDR2 as YNNKEL (reference sequence). Deletions cut 6 bases from V and 2 bases from J, with 14 bases between. The CDR3, as DNA: TGTGCCAGCAGTCAGAGAGGGGGAACTGGAAACACCATATATTTT. Translating it yields CASSQRGGTGNTIYF.